The 30 T cell receptor beta chains below all came from one sample that was sequenced in a study of T-cell reconstitution after alpha-beta-depleted transplantation in children. Unique molecular identifiers were built into the TCRbeta library. One entry per CDR3 protein, called by TCRdb with MiXCR from the PCR reads. The sample carries about 980,000 distinct CDR3 sequences, less than 30% recorded once. Sequencing used PBMCs, mostly from graft donor cells, obtained 360 days after TCRalphabeta/CD19-depleted stem cell transplant. Receptor source: a boy in the first two years of life who had a stem cell transplant for SCID, so the T cells may come from the graft donor.

This chain connects TRBV6-1 to TRBJ1-1; 8 positions agree with TRBD1. The V gene end was trimmed by 5 bases and the J gene end by 1 base; junction bases not matched to a gene: 9. The CDR3 has 16 amino acids. Germline CDR1 is MNHNS and CDR2 is SASEGT. The CDR3 is CASSKLTGTGNTEAFF. DNA for the CDR3: TGTGCCAGCAGTAAACTGACCGGGACAGGGAACACTGAAGCTTTCTTT.

This clonotype has at least ten counts. The chain links TRBV10-3 to TRBJ2-3; no reliable D call. This CDR3 contains 14 residues. Per germline, CDR1 ENHRY and CDR2 SYGVKD. The ends were cut back, 2 bases at V and 3 bases at J, with 9 bases in the middle. CDR3 nucleotides: TGTGCCATCAGTGAGGGAACACCAACAGATACGCAGTATTTT. This sequence encodes CAISEGTPTDTQYF.

The V and J genes are TRBV4-1 and TRBJ2-3; D is ambiguous. The V gene lost 3 bases and the J gene lost 0 bases, with 10 bases spanning the gap. Per germline, CDR1 MGHRA and CDR2 YSYEKL. The CDR3 covers 15 residues. CDR3 bases: TGCGCCAGCAGCCACGTGCATCCTAGCACAGATACGCAGTATTTT. Translating it yields CASSHVHPSTDTQYF.

In regard to this clonotype: A read error may account for a junction end that differs from germline. V gene TRBV7-9 combines with J gene TRBJ2-1; TRBD1 might be the D (6 bases). Germline V gene data show CDR1 as SEHNR and CDR2 as FQNEAQ (reference sequence). This CDR3 is built from 17 residues. The CDR3 region has the DNA TGTGCCAGCAGCCTAGCACAGTTTCGGGACACTTACAATGAGCAGTTCTTC. As protein: CASSLAQFRDTYNEQFF.

The chain joins TRBV15 to TRBJ2-2, with D perhaps matching TRBD1 (6 bases). Germline-derived CDR1 and CDR2 are LNHNV and YYDKDF (reference sequence). The CDR3 covers 16 residues. V gave up 5 bases and J gave up 6 bases, with 19 bases separating them. Here the CDR3 DNA reads TGTGCCACCAGCCCATGGGGGCTAGGGCGACCCGGGGAGCTGTTTTTT. Residues: CATSPWGLGRPGELFF.

J is TRBJ1-2 and V is TRBV25-1, with D tentatively TRBD1 (5 bases). Germline V gene data show CDR1 as MGHDK and CDR2 as SYGVNS. Trimming stripped 3 bases from V and 0 bases from J, with 11 bases between. The CDR3 extends over 15 amino acids. The CDR3 DNA is TGTGCCAGCAGTGATCAGGGCAGCGCTAACTATGGCTACACCTTC. The encoded protein is CASSDQGSANYGYTF.

The V and J genes are TRBV14 and TRBJ2-3, with TRBD2 matching 7 bases. CDR1 is SGHDN, CDR2 FVKESK, per germline. Germline trimming cut 4 bases from V and 2 bases from J; bases unmatched to any gene: 15. The CDR3 totals 18 residues. Here the CDR3 reads CASSRTWGGGRNTDTQYF. Here the CDR3 DNA reads TGTGCCAGCAGCCGAACATGGGGAGGCGGGAGAAACACAGATACGCAGTATTTT.

The sample holds a few counts of this clonotype. The genes are TRBV6-5 and TRBJ1-5; 9 positions agree with TRBD1. CDR1 MNHEY and CDR2 SVGAGI come from the germline V gene. V lost 4 bases to trimming and J lost 2 bases; unmatched junction nucleotides: 15. CDR3 length: 19 amino acids. The CDR3: CASSSSSGQGFWGNQPQHF. DNA for the CDR3: TGTGCCAGCAGTTCGTCCTCGGGACAGGGTTTTTGGGGCAATCAGCCCCAGCATTTT.

This clonotype was observed a handful of times. The rearrangement joins TRBV4-2 to TRBJ2-6; D call uncertain. The CDR3 sequence is 15 residues long. Trimming stripped 1 base from V and 2 bases from J, with 6 bases between. Per the germline V gene, CDR1 is LGHNA and CDR2 is YNFKEQ. The CDR3 nucleotides read TGTGCCAGCAGCCAAGGAACGGCTGGGGCCAACGTCCTGACTTTC. It yields the protein CASSQGTAGANVLTF.

The chain joins TRBV5-1 to TRBJ2-1; possible D gene TRBD1, 5 bases. The CDR3 is made up of 14 amino acids. V was trimmed by 0 bases and J by 6 bases, leaving 10 bases between them. The germline CDR1 and CDR2 sequences are SGHRS and YFSETQ. In DNA form, the CDR3 reads TGCGCCAGCAGCTTGGAGGGGTCCGGCAATGAGCAGTTCTTC. Its translation is CASSLEGSGNEQFF.

In DNA form, the CDR3 reads TGTGCCAGCAGCTTAACCACGCTTACGAACTACGAGCAGTACTTC. Its translation is CASSLTTLTNYEQYF. The V gene is TRBV7-3, the J gene TRBJ2-7; D is unclear. Trimming took 0 bases from V and 3 from J, leaving 12 bases between them. The CDR3 loop spans 15 amino acids. Germline CDR1 is SGHTA and CDR2 is FQGTGA.

V usage is TRBV12-3 or TRBV12-4 and J usage is TRBJ2-2; 8 nucleotides line up with TRBD2. The CDR3 extends over 14 amino acids. V was pared by 5 bases and J by 3 bases, with 2 bases of the junction left unmatched. CDR3 in DNA: TGTGCCAGCAGTCTACTAGCGGACACCGGGGAGCTGTTTTTT. Translation: CASSLLADTGELFF.

The rearrangement links TRBV12-3 or TRBV12-4 to TRBJ2-7; 8 bases match TRBD1. Trimming cost V 8 bases and J 6 bases; bases outside gene matches: 18. The CDR3 totals 16 residues. In nucleotides, the CDR3 is TGTGCCAGCGGTAGGGCCTTCGGACAGGGCTTGAGCGAGCAGTACTTC. Protein: CASGRAFGQGLSEQYF.

The chain employs TRBV4-3 and TRBJ2-7, with 8 bases fitting TRBD1. V dropped 4 bases and J dropped 1; count of bases not matched to a gene: 6. CDR3 length: 15 residues. Germline V gene sequence: CDR1 LGHNA, CDR2 YSLEER. The CDR3 DNA reads TGCGCCAGCAGCCCCTCATGGACAGGGTCCTACGAGCAGTACTTC. Translating gives CASSPSWTGSYEQYF.

This clonotype was observed many times. The chain couples TRBV29-1 to TRBJ2-1, with 7 nucleotides matching TRBD2. J was trimmed by 2 bases and V by 7 bases; bases with no gene match: 8. The CDR3 consists of 14 residues. Germline V gene sequence: CDR1 SQVTM, CDR2 ANQGSEA. The CDR3 reads CSAGEGTPYNEQFF. The CDR3 region has the DNA TGCAGCGCCGGGGAGGGGACCCCCTACAATGAGCAGTTCTTC.

This clonotype occurred a few times. The CDR3 DNA reads as TGCGCCAGCAGCTGGCTATCGGCCCCCAGGAACTATGGCTACACCTTC. Protein product: CASSWLSAPRNYGYTF. The chain links TRBV5-1 to TRBJ1-2; no reliable D call. Trimming took 3 bases from V and 2 from J, leaving 17 bases between them. Germline V gives CDR1 SGHRS, CDR2 YFSETQ. CDR3 length: 16 residues. Supplemented by reference TRBV5-1 and TRBJ1-2, the full variable domain reads KAGVTQTPRYLIKTRGQQVTLSCSPISGHRSVSWYQQTPGQGLQFLFEYFSETQRNKGNFPGRFSGRQFSNSRSEMNVSTLELGDSALYLCASSWLSAPRNYGYTFGSGTRLTVV.

This clonotype has just a few counts. This chain joins TRBV18 and TRBJ2-1; TRBD1 might be the D (5 bases). The germline V and J ends were trimmed by 3 bases and 0 bases, with 12 bases remaining between them. The CDR3 runs to 16 residues. The germline V gene has CDR1 KGHSH and CDR2 LQKENI. CDR3 loop: CASSPDLRGSYNEQFF. The CDR3 DNA follows: TGTGCCAGCTCACCTGATCTAAGGGGCTCCTACAATGAGCAGTTCTTC.

The V gene is TRBV21-1, the J gene TRBJ1-5. TRBV21-1 is a pseudogene locus. This CDR3 has 16 amino acids. CDR3 DNA: TGTGCCAGCAGCCGTATCCGGACGGATAGCAATCAGCCCCAGCATTTT. Its translation: CASSRIRTDSNQPQHF.

The rearrangement uses TRBV12-3 or TRBV12-4 and TRBJ2-2; D possibly uses TRBD1 or TRBD2 (5 bases each). The CDR3 extends over 14 amino acids. The V end lost 5 bases, the J end lost 4 bases, and 11 bases lay between the germline ends. The CDR3 reads CASSPGTSTGELFF. CDR3 sequence (DNA): TGTGCCAGCAGTCCAGGGACCAGCACCGGGGAGCTGTTTTTT.

V is TRBV24-1 and J is TRBJ2-5; possibly TRBD1 for D (5 bases). This CDR3 spans 12 amino acids. The germline V gene encodes CDR1 KGHDR and CDR2 SFDVKD. V lost 5 bases to trimming and J lost 5 bases, with 8 bases between them. The CDR3 sequence is CATSGSGETQYF. The CDR3 DNA is TGTGCCACCAGTGGTTCAGGGGAGACCCAGTACTTC.

The chain is built from TRBV12-3 or TRBV12-4 and TRBJ2-3; possibly TRBD1 for D (6 bases). The length of the CDR3 is 16 residues. Trimming left V 8 bases short and J 5 bases short, with 23 bases between. The CDR3 nucleotides are TGTGCCAGCGACCCGGGCGGACAGACCAGGAAAGATACGCAGTATTTT. Translation gives CASDPGGQTRKDTQYF.

V is TRBV29-1 and J is TRBJ1-1, with D uncertain. The CDR3 length is 13 residues. V was trimmed by 0 bases and J by 1 base, leaving 6 bases between them. Looked up from germline, CDR1 is SQVTM and CDR2 is ANQGSEA. The CDR3, as DNA: TGCAGCGTTGAAGATCCCAGGAACACTGAAGCTTTCTTT. Its translation is CSVEDPRNTEAFF.

This chain links TRBV7-3 with TRBJ2-1, with 9 bases identical to TRBD2. CDR1 and CDR2 (germline): SGHTA, FQGTGA. CDR3 size: 12 residues. Trimming took 2 bases from V and 15 from J; bases not matched to a gene: 5. CDR3 DNA sequence: TGTGCCAGCAGCTTAGGTGGCGGGGGGGTGTTCTTC. Amino acids: CASSLGGGGVFF.

The chain joins TRBV9 to TRBJ2-3, with 7 bases fitting TRBD2. The ends lost 1 base at V and 2 bases at J; junction bases unmatched: 4. The CDR3 has 15 residues. Germline CDR1 reads SGDLS; CDR2 reads YYNGEE. The CDR3 region is CASSVTGTTTDTQYF. CDR3 nucleotide sequence: TGTGCCAGCAGCGTAACCGGGACTACCACAGATACGCAGTATTTT. Together with reference TRBV9 and TRBJ2-3, the CDR3 gives the full variable domain: DSGVTQTPKHLITATGQRVTLRCSPRSGDLSVYWYQQSLDQGLQFLIQYYNGEERAKGNILERFSAQQFPDLHSELNLSSLELGDSALYFCASSVTGTTTDTQYFGPGTRLTVL.

V gene TRBV2 combines with J gene TRBJ2-4, with TRBD1 matching over 8 bases. CDR3 length equals 12 residues. J gave up 8 bases and V 11 bases, and 8 bases lay outside the gene matches. Germline CDR1 reads SNHLY; CDR2 reads FYNNEI. The CDR3 sequence: CAWGDRFDIQYF. The CDR3 DNA sequence: TGTGCCTGGGGGGACAGGTTTGACATTCAGTACTTC. Complete variable domain (other parts from reference TRBV2 and TRBJ2-4): EPEVTQTPSHQVTQMGQEVILRCVPISNHLYFYWYRQILGQKVEFLVSFYNNEISEKSEIFDDQFSVERPDGSNFTLKIRSTKLEDSAMYFCAWGDRFDIQYFGAGTRLSVL.

The chain has TRBV12-3 or TRBV12-4 and TRBJ1-3; D unresolved. V shed 2 bases and J shed 0 bases, with 8 bases lying between them. The CDR3 is 15 amino acids. The DNA of the CDR3 is TGTGCCAGCAGTTTATGGGGAAGCTCTGGAAACACCATATATTTT. This encodes CASSLWGSSGNTIYF.

This clonotype has more than one count but fewer than ten. This sequence joins TRBV29-1 and TRBJ2-1, with 12 bases identical to TRBD2. The V gene's germline CDR1 is SQVTM and CDR2 ANQGSEA. The ends lost 4 bases at V and 6 bases at J; junction bases unmatched: 7. This CDR3 contains 15 residues. In DNA form, the CDR3 reads TGCAGCGTTGGGCATCTAGCGGGGGGGCCCAATGAGCAGTTCTTC. It yields the protein CSVGHLAGGPNEQFF.

This clonotype was counted at least ten times. This sequence joins TRBV4-2 and TRBJ1-5; D uncertain. This CDR3 has 14 residues. With 4 bases removed from V and 1 base from J, the gap between germline ends came to 8 bases. Germline assignment: CDR1 LGHNA and CDR2 YNFKEQ. CDR3 nucleotide sequence: TGTGCCAGCAGCCCGGGAGGGAGCAATCAGCCCCAGCATTTT. Translated, it gives CASSPGGSNQPQHF.

This sequence joins TRBV18 and TRBJ2-1; 10 bases align to TRBD1. V lost 4 bases to trimming and J lost 9 bases; unmatched junction nucleotides: 12. Germline-derived CDR1 and CDR2 are KGHSH and LQKENI. The length of the CDR3 is 16 residues. The CDR3: CASSQLLGQGTGEQFF. The CDR3 nucleotides read TGTGCCAGCTCACAACTCTTGGGACAGGGGACTGGTGAGCAGTTCTTC.

This rearrangement joins TRBV10-3 to TRBJ2-3, with 8 positions matching TRBD2. Germline values: CDR1 ENHRY, CDR2 SYGVKD. This CDR3 is built from 13 residues. With V trimmed by 4 bases and J by 5 bases, 2 bases remained unmatched. CDR3 nucleotide sequence: TGTGCCATCAGTGCCGGGGGGGGAGATACGCAGTATTTT. It codes for CAISAGGGDTQYF.